Below are 2 T cell receptor beta chains sequenced from a single sample in a study of vaccination and CD4 T cells after COVID-19. Once obtained from cultured CD4+ T cells, the DNA was sequenced using the Oncomine TCR Beta short-read assay. TCRdb used MiXCR to reprocess the PCR reads, holding one entry per CDR3 protein. The table shows some 15,000 distinct CDR3 sequences, with 36% occurring only once. Treatment given: approximately nine-day PBMC culture with coronavirus spike peptide pools or control peptides (ViraFEST assay). Antigens for these TCRs are unknown. The sample in question was CD4+ T cells from blood, cultured in vitro, obtained before SARS-CoV-2 vaccination. These receptors all come from a human donor who received a COVID-19 vaccine.

V gene TRBV29-1 combines with J gene TRBJ1-2; D is undetermined. The CDR3 totals 13 residues. Per the germline V gene, CDR1 is SQVTM and CDR2 is ANQGSEA. V lost 3 bases to trimming and J lost 4 bases, with 12 bases between them. The CDR3 DNA reads as TGCAGCGTTGATGGGGAGGGTGGCTATGGCTACACCTTC. This translates into CSVDGEGGYGYTF.

Worth noting for this clonotype: This sequence may be a read error, since a much larger clone differs from it by one base. The gene calls are TRBV19 and TRBJ1-1; D call uncertain. CDR3 size: 15 residues. The ends were cut back, 3 bases at V and 7 bases at J, with 18 bases in the middle. Germline V gene lookup returns CDR1 LNHDA and CDR2 SQIVND (reference sequence). The CDR3 loop is CASSMRTAFSIEAFF. In DNA form, the CDR3 reads TGTGCCAGTAGTATGAGAACGGCGTTCTCGATTGAAGCTTTCTTT.